The entry below describes one T cell receptor beta chain. This sample was taken from a study of cytomegalovirus exposure and HLA in healthy donors. Profiling relied on immunoSEQ multiplex PCR, and the TCRdb table lists in-frame clones only, not all of them. The table lists 220,000 or so clones, roughly 88% of them singletons. CDR3 length equals 13 residues. The V gene's germline CDR1 is SGHNT and CDR2 YYREEE (reference sequence). The V and J ends lost 2 bases and 1 base respectively, with 7 bases between them. The sequenced material came from PBMCs. This receptor was taken from a woman in her twenties or thirties in good health and CMV-seropositive. The chain employs TRBV5-4 and TRBJ2-7; unclear D gene. CDR3 protein: CASSFSSSYEQYF. The CDR3 DNA follows: TGTGCCAGCAGCTTCTCCAGTTCCTACGAGCAGTACTTC.